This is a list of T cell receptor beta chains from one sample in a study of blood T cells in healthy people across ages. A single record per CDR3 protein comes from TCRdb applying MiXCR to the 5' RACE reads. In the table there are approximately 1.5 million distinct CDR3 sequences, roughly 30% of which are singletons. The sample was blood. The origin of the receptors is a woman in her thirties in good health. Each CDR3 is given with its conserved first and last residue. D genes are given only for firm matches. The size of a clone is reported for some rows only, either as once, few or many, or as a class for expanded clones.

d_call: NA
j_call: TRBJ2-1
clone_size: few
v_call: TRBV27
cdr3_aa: CASRGPGAHYNEQFF
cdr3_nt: TGTGCCAGCAGGGGTCCGGGGGCCCACTACAATGAGCAGTTCTTC

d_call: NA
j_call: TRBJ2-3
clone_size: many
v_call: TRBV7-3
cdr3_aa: CASSLRGSTDTQYF
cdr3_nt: TGTGCCAGCAGCTTAAGGGGGAGCACAGATACGCAGTATTTT

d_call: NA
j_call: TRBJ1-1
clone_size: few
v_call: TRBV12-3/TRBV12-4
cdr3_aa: CASTLRGVNTEAFF
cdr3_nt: TGTGCCAGCACCCTCAGAGGGGTCAACACTGAAGCTTTCTTT

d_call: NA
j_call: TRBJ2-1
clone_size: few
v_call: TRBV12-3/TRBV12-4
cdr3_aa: CASRALAPFPNEQFF
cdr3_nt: TGTGCCAGCAGAGCACTAGCCCCTTTTCCCAATGAGCAGTTCTTC

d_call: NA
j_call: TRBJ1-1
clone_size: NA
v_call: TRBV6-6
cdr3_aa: CASSYSRGGRGNTEAFF
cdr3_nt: TGTGCCAGCAGTTACTCGAGGGGGGGGCGCGGGAACACTGAAGCTTTCTTT

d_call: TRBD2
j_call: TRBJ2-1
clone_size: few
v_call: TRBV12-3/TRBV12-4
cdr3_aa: CASSSAGGRNEQFF
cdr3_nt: TGTGCCAGTAGTTCGGCGGGGGGACGGAATGAGCAGTTCTTC

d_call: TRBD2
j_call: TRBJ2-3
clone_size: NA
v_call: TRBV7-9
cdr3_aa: CASSSGGLNTDTQYF
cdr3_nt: TGTGCCAGCAGCTCCGGGGGACTAAACACAGATACGCAGTATTTT

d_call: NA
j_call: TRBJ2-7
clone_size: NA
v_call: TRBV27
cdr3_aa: CASKHSSHEQYF
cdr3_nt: TGTGCCAGCAAGCACAGTAGCCACGAGCAGTACTTC

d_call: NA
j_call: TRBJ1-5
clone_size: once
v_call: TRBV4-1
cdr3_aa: CASSQDRTLGDQPQHF
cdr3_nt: TGCGCCAGCAGCCAAGATAGGACGTTGGGGGATCAGCCCCAGCATTTT

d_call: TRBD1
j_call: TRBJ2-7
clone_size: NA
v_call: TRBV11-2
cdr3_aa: CASSRQGQGGSYEQYF
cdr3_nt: TGTGCCAGCAGCAGACAGGGACAGGGAGGGTCCTACGAGCAGTACTTC

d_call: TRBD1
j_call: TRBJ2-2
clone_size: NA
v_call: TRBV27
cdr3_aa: CASRHRGSGTGELFF
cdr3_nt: TGTGCCAGCAGACACAGGGGAAGTGGTACCGGGGAGCTGTTTTTT

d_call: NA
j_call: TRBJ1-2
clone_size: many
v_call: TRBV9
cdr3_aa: CASSPRGGNYGYTF
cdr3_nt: TGCGCCAGCAGCCCGAGGGGAGGGAACTATGGCTACACCTTC

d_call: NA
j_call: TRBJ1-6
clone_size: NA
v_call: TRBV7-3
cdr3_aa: CASSLQNNSPLHF
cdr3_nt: TGTGCCAGCAGCTTACAGAATAATTCACCCCTCCACTTT

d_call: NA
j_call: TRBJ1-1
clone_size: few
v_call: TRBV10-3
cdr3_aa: CAIAGHLNTEAFF
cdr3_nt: TGTGCCATCGCGGGACACCTGAACACTGAAGCTTTCTTT

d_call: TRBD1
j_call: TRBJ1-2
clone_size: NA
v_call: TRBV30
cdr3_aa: CAWEGAGYGYTF
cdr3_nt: TGTGCCTGGGAGGGGGCTGGTTATGGCTACACCTTC

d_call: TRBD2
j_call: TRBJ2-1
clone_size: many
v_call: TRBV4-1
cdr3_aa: CASSQDPGLAGGEQFF
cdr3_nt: TGCGCCAGCAGCCAAGATCCGGGGCTAGCGGGGGGTGAGCAGTTCTTC

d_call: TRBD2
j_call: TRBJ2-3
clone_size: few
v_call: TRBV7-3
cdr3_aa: CASRQGGLASTGTQYF
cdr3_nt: TGTGCCAGCAGACAAGGCGGACTAGCCTCCACAGGTACGCAGTATTTT

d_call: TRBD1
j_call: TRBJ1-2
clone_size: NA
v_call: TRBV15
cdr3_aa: CATSTGQGPNYGYTF
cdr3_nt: TGTGCCACCAGCACGGGACAGGGCCCAAACTATGGCTACACCTTC

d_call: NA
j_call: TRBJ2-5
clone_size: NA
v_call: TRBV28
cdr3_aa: CASSLRAGRAAGDQETQYF
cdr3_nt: TGTGCCAGCAGTTTGAGGGCAGGCAGGGCGGCTGGTGACCAAGAGACCCAGTACTTC

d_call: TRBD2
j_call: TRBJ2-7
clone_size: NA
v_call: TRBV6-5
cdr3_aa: CASRDGLAGGKQYF
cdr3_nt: TGTGCCAGCAGAGACGGACTAGCGGGAGGAAAGCAGTACTTC

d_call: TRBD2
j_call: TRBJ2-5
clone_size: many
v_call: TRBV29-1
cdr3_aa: CSVDGAGGGETQYF
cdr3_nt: TGCAGCGTTGATGGCGCGGGAGGAGGAGAGACCCAGTACTTC

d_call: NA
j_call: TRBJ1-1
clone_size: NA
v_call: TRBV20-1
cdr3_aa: CSARDWPGEGAFF
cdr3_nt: TGCAGTGCTAGAGATTGGCCGGGTGAGGGGGCTTTCTTT

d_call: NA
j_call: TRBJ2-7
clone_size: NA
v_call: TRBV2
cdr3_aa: CASRPDVSYEQYF
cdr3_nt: TGTGCTAGCAGACCGGACGTATCCTACGAGCAGTACTTC

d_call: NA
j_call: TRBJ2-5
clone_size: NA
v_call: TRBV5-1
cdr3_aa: CATKRAIRETQYF
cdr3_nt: TGCGCTACAAAGAGGGCTATTAGGGAGACCCAGTACTTC

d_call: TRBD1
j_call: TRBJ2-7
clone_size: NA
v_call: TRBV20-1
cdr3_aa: CSVTQGAIHEQYF
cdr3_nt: TGCAGTGTCACACAGGGGGCCATCCACGAGCAGTACTTC

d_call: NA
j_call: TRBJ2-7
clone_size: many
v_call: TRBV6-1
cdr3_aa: CASSATGNEQYF
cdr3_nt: TGTGCCAGCAGTGCCACAGGGAACGAGCAGTACTTC

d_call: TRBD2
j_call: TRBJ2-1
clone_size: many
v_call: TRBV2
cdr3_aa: CASTSGPSSYNEQFF
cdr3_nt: TGTGCCTCTACTAGCGGCCCGAGCTCCTACAATGAGCAGTTCTTC

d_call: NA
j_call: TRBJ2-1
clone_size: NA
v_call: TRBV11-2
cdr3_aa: CASSRGIRGAVDEQFF
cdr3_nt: TGTGCCAGCAGCCGAGGCATCCGGGGAGCTGTCGATGAGCAGTTCTTC

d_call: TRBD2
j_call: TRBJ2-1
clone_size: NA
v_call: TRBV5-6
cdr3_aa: CASSPGRLAGDYNEQFF
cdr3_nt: TGTGCCAGCAGCCCCGGGCGACTAGCGGGAGACTACAATGAGCAGTTCTTC

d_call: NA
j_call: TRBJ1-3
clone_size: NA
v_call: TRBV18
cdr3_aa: CASSPTAENTIYF
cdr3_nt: TGTGCCAGCTCACCAACAGCCGAAAACACCATATATTTT

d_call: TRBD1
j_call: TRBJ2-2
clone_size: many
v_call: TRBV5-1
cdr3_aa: CASSLEGQGTGELFF
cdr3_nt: TGCGCCAGCAGCTTGGAAGGACAGGGAACCGGGGAGCTGTTTTTT

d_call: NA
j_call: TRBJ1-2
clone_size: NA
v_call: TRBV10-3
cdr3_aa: CAVSEKGSGGYTF
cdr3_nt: TGTGCCGTCAGTGAGAAGGGATCGGGGGGCTACACCTTC

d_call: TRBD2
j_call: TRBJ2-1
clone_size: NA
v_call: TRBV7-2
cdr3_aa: CASSLVRSGVYNEQFF
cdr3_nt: TGTGCCAGCAGCTTAGTGCGTAGCGGGGTTTACAATGAGCAGTTCTTC

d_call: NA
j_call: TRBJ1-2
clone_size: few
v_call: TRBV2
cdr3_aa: CASSEALGGYGGYTF
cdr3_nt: TGTGCCAGCAGTGAAGCGCTAGGGGGGTATGGTGGCTACACCTTC

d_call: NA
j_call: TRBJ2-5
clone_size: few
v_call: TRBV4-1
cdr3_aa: CASSQGGKPTETQYF
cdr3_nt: TGCGCCAGCAGCCAAGGGGGGAAACCTACAGAGACCCAGTACTTC

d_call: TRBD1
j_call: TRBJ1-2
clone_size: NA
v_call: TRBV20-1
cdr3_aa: CSARTGKDPRGYTF
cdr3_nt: TGCAGTGCTAGGACAGGGAAGGACCCCCGGGGCTACACCTTC

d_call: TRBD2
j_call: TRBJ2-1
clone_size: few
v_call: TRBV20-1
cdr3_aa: CSARRPGLAWNEQFF
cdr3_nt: TGCAGTGCCCGGCGACCGGGACTAGCGTGGAATGAGCAGTTCTTC

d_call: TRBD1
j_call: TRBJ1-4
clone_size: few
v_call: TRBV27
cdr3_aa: CASSDSGQAIEELFF
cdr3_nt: TGTGCCAGCAGTGACTCGGGACAGGCCATTGAGGAACTGTTTTTT

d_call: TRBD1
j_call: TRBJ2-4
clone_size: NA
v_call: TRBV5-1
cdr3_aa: CASSLSTGELNIQYF
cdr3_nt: TGCGCCAGCAGCTTGTCGACAGGGGAATTAAACATTCAGTACTTC

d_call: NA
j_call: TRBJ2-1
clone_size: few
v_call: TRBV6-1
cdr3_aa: CASRFGGFNEQFF
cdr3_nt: TGTGCCAGCAGGTTCGGCGGCTTCAATGAGCAGTTCTTC

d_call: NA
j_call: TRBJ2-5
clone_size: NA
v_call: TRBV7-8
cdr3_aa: CASSLGWGWETQYF
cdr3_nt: TGTGCCAGCAGCTTAGGTTGGGGGTGGGAGACCCAGTACTTC

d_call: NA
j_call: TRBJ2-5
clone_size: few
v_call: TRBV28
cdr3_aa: CASSFPLAGETQYF
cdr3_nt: TGTGCCAGCAGTTTCCCTTTGGCGGGAGAGACCCAGTACTTC

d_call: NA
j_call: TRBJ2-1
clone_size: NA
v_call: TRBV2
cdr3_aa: CASSVFSYNEQFF
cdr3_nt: TGTGCCAGCAGTGTCTTCTCCTACAATGAGCAGTTCTTC

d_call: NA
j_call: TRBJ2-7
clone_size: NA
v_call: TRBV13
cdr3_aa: CASSLGVRSYEQYF
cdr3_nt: TGTGCCAGCAGCTTAGGCGTCAGATCCTACGAGCAGTACTTC

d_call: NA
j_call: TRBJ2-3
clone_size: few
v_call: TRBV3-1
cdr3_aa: CASSPQVRTDTQYF
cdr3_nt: TGTGCCAGCAGCCCACAGGTTCGCACAGATACGCAGTATTTT

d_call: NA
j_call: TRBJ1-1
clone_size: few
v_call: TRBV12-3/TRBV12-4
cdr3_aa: CASSLVGVTEAFF
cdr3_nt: TGTGCCAGCAGTTTAGTTGGGGTCACTGAAGCTTTCTTT

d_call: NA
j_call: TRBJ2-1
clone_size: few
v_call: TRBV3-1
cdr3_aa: CASSQDTYNEQFF
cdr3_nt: TGTGCCAGCAGCCAGGACACTTACAATGAGCAGTTCTTC

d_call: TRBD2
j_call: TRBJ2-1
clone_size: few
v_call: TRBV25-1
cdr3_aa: CASSTPGTRSNEQFF
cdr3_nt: TGTGCCAGCAGTACCCCCGGGACTAGGTCAAATGAGCAGTTCTTC

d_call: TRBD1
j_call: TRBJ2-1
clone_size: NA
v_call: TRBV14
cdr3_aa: CASSHRGHEQFF
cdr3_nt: TGTGCCAGCAGCCACAGGGGGCATGAGCAGTTCTTC

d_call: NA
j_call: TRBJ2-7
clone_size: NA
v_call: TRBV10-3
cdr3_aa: CAISPPSRGAYNEQYF
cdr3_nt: TGTGCCATCAGTCCTCCCTCTAGGGGGGCCTACAATGAGCAGTACTTC

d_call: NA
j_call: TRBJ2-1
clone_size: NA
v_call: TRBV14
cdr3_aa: CASSQDGGRYWVSNEQFF
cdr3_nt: TGTGCCAGCAGCCAAGATGGGGGACGGTACTGGGTTAGTAATGAGCAGTTCTTC

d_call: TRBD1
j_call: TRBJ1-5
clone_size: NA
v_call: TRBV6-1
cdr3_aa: CASTWGGQYQPQHF
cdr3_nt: TGTGCCAGCACCTGGGGGGGACAGTACCAGCCCCAGCATTTT

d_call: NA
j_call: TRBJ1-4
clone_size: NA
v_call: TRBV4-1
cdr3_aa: CASSQDGNEKLFF
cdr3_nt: TGCGCCAGCAGCCAAGATGGTAATGAAAAACTGTTTTTT

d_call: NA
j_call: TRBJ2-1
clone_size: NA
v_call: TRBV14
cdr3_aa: CASSLTQGGEQFF
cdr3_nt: TGTGCCAGCAGCCTGACGCAGGGAGGTGAGCAGTTCTTC